The next 26 T cell receptor beta chains were all read from a single sample in a study of blood T cell repertoires in COVID-19. The method was immunoSEQ multiplex PCR; TCRdb's version includes in-frame clones alone and lacks a portion of them. The sample contains about 77,000 clones, 80% of which appear only once. The sequencing input was peripheral blood. The origin of the receptors is a woman in her seventies with acute or convalescent COVID-19.

The CDR3 nucleotides are TGTGCCAGCAGTGAAGCGCTCCAGACAGGGAACACTGAAGCTTTCTTT. Its translation is CASSEALQTGNTEAFF. The V gene is TRBV2, the J gene TRBJ1-1; D might be TRBD1 (6 bases). The CDR3 has 16 amino acids. Trimming removed 0 bases at V and 1 base at J, with 12 bases between. Germline V gene data show CDR1 as SNHLY and CDR2 as FYNNEI.

The chain is built from TRBV7-8 and TRBJ2-7, with 7 bases aligning to TRBD1. The CDR3 length is 13 residues. Trimming at V came to 5 bases and at J to 0 bases, leaving 1 base not matched to a gene. CDR1 and CDR2 from the germline V gene are SGHVS and FQNEAQ. The CDR3 nucleotides are TGTGCCAGCAGCCCAGGGGGCTCCTACGAGCAGTACTTC. This translates into CASSPGGSYEQYF.

This rearrangement joins TRBV18 to TRBJ2-6; D remains unclear. CDR3 length: 16 residues. Germline loops: CDR1 KGHSH, CDR2 LQKENI. The V gene lost 0 bases and the J gene lost 2 bases, with 8 bases spanning the gap. CDR3 nucleotides: TGTGCCAGCTCACCACCGAGAGGAACTGGGGCCAACGTCCTGACTTTC. Translating gives CASSPPRGTGANVLTF.

The chain joins TRBV4-2 to TRBJ2-3; 14 bases agree with TRBD2. Germline values: CDR1 LGHNA, CDR2 YNFKEQ. The V and J ends lost 1 base and 4 bases, in that order; junction bases with no gene match: 1. The CDR3 runs 16 residues. CDR3 DNA sequence: TGTGCCAGCAGCCAAGGACTAGCGGGGGGGCCAGATACGCAGTATTTT. Protein: CASSQGLAGGPDTQYF.

The chain employs TRBV7-2 and TRBJ1-2; maybe TRBD1 (6 bases). Germline V lookup: CDR1 SGHTA, CDR2 FQGNSA. V lost 4 bases and J lost 0, with 15 bases in between. The CDR3 length is 16 residues. CDR3 region: CASSSHSQGTNYGYTF. CDR3 nucleotides: TGTGCCAGCAGCTCCCATTCACAGGGCACTAACTATGGCTACACCTTC.

V gene TRBV11-2 combines with J gene TRBJ1-4; possibly TRBD1 for D (6 bases). V lost 5 bases and J 0 bases, leaving 16 bases between the germline ends. CDR1 is SGHAT, CDR2 FQNNGV, per germline. There are 17 residues in the CDR3. CDR3 protein: CASSPRTALATNEKLFF. The CDR3, as DNA: TGTGCCAGCAGCCCCCGGACAGCCCTCGCAACTAATGAAAAACTGTTTTTT. Filled out from reference TRBV11-2 and TRBJ1-4, the complete variable domain reads EAGVAQSPRYKIIEKRQSVAFWCNPISGHATLYWYQQILGQGPKLLIQFQNNGVVDDSQLPKDRFSAERLKGVDSTLKIQPAKLEDSAVYLCASSPRTALATNEKLFFGSGTQLSVL.

This rearrangement joins TRBV3-1 (or the pseudogene TRBV3-2) to TRBJ1-1; the D gene is possibly TRBD1 (5 bases). V was pared by 2 bases and J by 2 bases, with 9 bases between. CDR1 and CDR2 (germline): LGHDT, YNNKEL (reference sequence). The CDR3 sequence is 14 residues long. The CDR3 DNA sequence: TGTGCCAGCAGCCAACAGGGTAGAAACACTGAAGCTTTCTTT. Encoded protein: CASSQQGRNTEAFF.

V usage is TRBV19 and J usage is TRBJ1-1, with D possibly TRBD1 on 5 matching bases. Germline CDR1 reads LNHDA; CDR2 reads SQIVND (reference sequence). V lost 8 bases and J lost 3, with 13 bases in between. The CDR3 runs 13 residues. DNA of the CDR3: TGTGCCAGTGGGCCAGGGTGGTACACTGAAGCTTTCTTT. It specifies CASGPGWYTEAFF.

The rearrangement links TRBV6-5 to TRBJ1-5, with D perhaps matching TRBD1 (5 bases). V lost 6 bases and J 7 bases, leaving 13 bases between the germline ends. The CDR3 has 13 residues. CDR1 and CDR2 from the germline V gene are MNHEY and SVGAGI. CDR3 residues: CASRLGLRQPQHF. The CDR3, as DNA: TGTGCCAGCAGGTTGGGACTCCGGCAGCCCCAGCATTTT.

The rearrangement links TRBV6-2 or TRBV6-3 to TRBJ1-2; 9 bases match TRBD1. The germline V gene encodes CDR1 MNHEY and CDR2 SVGEGT. The CDR3 is 14 residues long. Germline trimming cut 5 bases from V and 3 bases from J; bases unmatched to any gene: 4. Written as DNA, the CDR3 is TGTGCCAGCAGTACAGGGGGCGCCTACTATGGCTACACCTTC. Encoded protein: CASSTGGAYYGYTF.

V gene TRBV7-2 combines with J gene TRBJ2-7; tentatively, D is TRBD2 (6 bases). Trimming pared 2 bases from V and 2 bases from J, leaving 13 bases between. This CDR3 is built from 15 residues. Per the germline V gene, CDR1 is SGHTA and CDR2 is FQGNSA. The CDR3 DNA reads TGTGCCAGCAGCTTATTCGGGGGATCCACCTACGAGCAGTACTTC. Translating gives CASSLFGGSTYEQYF.

CDR3 amino acids: CASQAGISSPLHF. The DNA of the CDR3 is TGTGCCAGCCAGGCAGGGATTAGCTCACCCCTCCACTTT. The chain recombines TRBV27 with TRBJ1-6; TRBD1 might be the D (5 bases). Germline loops: CDR1 MNHEY, CDR2 SMNVEV (reference sequence). Trimming cost V 8 bases and J 10 bases, with 15 bases left between them. The CDR3 spans 13 residues.

V gene TRBV7-9 combines with J gene TRBJ2-2, with D maybe TRBD2 (5 bases). The CDR3 runs to 15 residues. Germline V lookup: CDR1 SEHNR, CDR2 FQNEAQ (reference sequence). V was trimmed by 2 bases and J by 3 bases, leaving 10 bases between them. The CDR3 sequence is CASSLYVGDTGELFF. CDR3 nucleotides: TGTGCCAGCAGCTTATATGTCGGGGACACCGGGGAGCTGTTTTTT.

This sequence joins TRBV5-1 and TRBJ1-1; perhaps TRBD1 as D (6 bases). The CDR3 runs to 13 residues. The V and J ends lost 5 bases and 3 bases respectively, with 11 bases between them. Germline CDR1 SGHRS, CDR2 YFSETQ. The CDR3 coding sequence is TGCGCCAGCAGTACAGGGAGGGACACTGAAGCTTTCTTT. Protein sequence: CASSTGRDTEAFF.

The rearrangement joins TRBV5-5 to TRBJ1-2; 7 positions match TRBD1. The V gene's germline CDR1 is SGHKS and CDR2 YYEKEE (reference sequence). Unmatched junction bases numbered 10, after V lost 4 bases and J lost 7 bases. The CDR3 loop spans 14 amino acids. The CDR3 nucleotides read TGTGCCAGCAGCCCCGGAGGGGGCGCGGGTGGCTACACCTTC. Translated: CASSPGGGAGGYTF.

This clone was observed a handful of times. This chain uses TRBV9 with TRBJ1-3; 10 bases line up with TRBD1. Germline-derived CDR1 and CDR2 are SGDLS and YYNGEE. The CDR3 totals 15 residues. J gave up 8 bases and V 4 bases, and 9 bases lay outside the gene matches. Here the CDR3 DNA reads TGTGCCAGCAGCTCACGGAGACAGGGGGCTGACACCATATATTTT. It yields the protein CASSSRRQGADTIYF.

The chain uses TRBV7-7 and TRBJ2-2; 8 bases line up with TRBD1. Trimming removed 4 bases from V and 1 base from J; junction bases left unmatched: 2. The CDR3 covers 15 residues. In germline, CDR1 is SSHAT, CDR2 FNYEAQ (reference sequence). The CDR3 DNA is TGTGCCAGCAGCTCGGGGACAGGGAACACCGGGGAGCTGTTTTTT. This sequence encodes CASSSGTGNTGELFF.

V usage is TRBV7-8 and J usage is TRBJ1-1; no clear D. CDR3 size: 12 residues. Germline CDR1 and CDR2: SGHVS and FQNEAQ. V was trimmed by 0 bases and J by 5 bases, leaving 4 bases between them. CDR3 bases: TGTGCCAGCAGCTTAGCGAGTACTGAAGCTTTCTTT. The encoded protein is CASSLASTEAFF.

This chain joins TRBV24-1 and TRBJ2-1; D is unclear. The CDR3 length is 14 residues. Germline assignment: CDR1 KGHDR and CDR2 SFDVKD. V gave up 1 base and J gave up 8 bases, with 11 bases separating them. In nucleotides, the CDR3 is TGTGCCACCAGTGATTTACGCCAGGTCGATGAGCAGTTCTTC. The encoded protein is CATSDLRQVDEQFF.

Points on this clone: Other nucleotide sequences from this sample produce the same CDR3. The rearrangement joins TRBV29-1 to TRBJ2-5, with D possibly TRBD2 on 6 matching bases. The CDR3 is 12 amino acids. V gave up 6 bases and J gave up 5 bases, with 13 bases separating them. The germline V gene has CDR1 SQVTM and CDR2 ANQGSEA. Written as DNA, the CDR3 is TGCAGCGTCGGCGGGGATAGGGAGACCCAGTACTTC. Its translation is CSVGGDRETQYF.

This clone has more than one count but fewer than ten. The chain recombines TRBV4-2 with TRBJ1-1; 10 bases map to TRBD1. Per the germline V gene, CDR1 is LGHNA and CDR2 is YNFKEQ. J was trimmed by 10 bases and V by 4 bases; bases with no gene match: 15. The CDR3 extends over 16 amino acids. CDR3: CASSPRDRGPRSGAFF. The CDR3 nucleotides are TGTGCCAGCAGCCCCCGGGACAGGGGTCCTAGGAGTGGAGCTTTCTTT.

The chain couples TRBV19 to TRBJ2-1; D possibly corresponds to TRBD2 (6 bases). Deletions cut 4 bases from V and 6 bases from J, with 16 bases between. Germline loops: CDR1 LNHDA, CDR2 SQIVND (reference sequence). This CDR3 is built from 15 residues. The CDR3 sequence is CASSTSGTSSNEQFF. DNA of the CDR3: TGTGCCAGTAGTACCTCCGGGACTTCCAGCAATGAGCAGTTCTTC. The variable domain in full, completed from reference TRBV19 and TRBJ2-1, reads DGGITQSPKYLFRKEGQNVTLSCEQNLNHDAMYWYRQDPGQGLRLIYYSQIVNDFQKGDIAEGYSVSREKKESFPLTVTSAQKNPTAFYLCASSTSGTSSNEQFFGPGTRLTVL.

The chain has TRBV18 and TRBJ1-1; 7 bases fit TRBD1. Germline-derived CDR1 and CDR2 are KGHSH and LQKENI. This CDR3 has 16 amino acids. The V gene end was trimmed by 3 bases and the J gene end by 0 bases; junction bases not matched to a gene: 7. The CDR3 DNA is TGTGCCAGCTCACCGACAGGGAGGAGAATGAACACTGAAGCTTTCTTT. Translating it yields CASSPTGRRMNTEAFF.

This clone was picked up a small number of times. One end of the junction is discordant with germline, which a read error may explain. This chain's CDR3 is CASSLAPTANYGYTF. DNA for the CDR3: TGTGCCAGCAGCCTAGCACCGACAGCAAACTATGGCTACACCTTC. The chain has TRBV7-2 and TRBJ1-2; tentatively, D is TRBD1 (5 bases). The CDR3 loop spans 15 amino acids. Germline V gene data show CDR1 as SGHTA and CDR2 as FQGNSA.

The chain employs TRBV19 and TRBJ2-5; possibly TRBD2 for D (6 bases). Germline CDR1 LNHDA, CDR2 SQIVND (reference sequence). The V gene lost 6 bases and the J gene lost 5 bases, with 13 bases spanning the gap. The CDR3 runs to 13 residues. The CDR3 bases are TGTGCCAGTAGGCGGACGGGGGAGGAGACCCAGTACTTC. Amino acid sequence: CASRRTGEETQYF.

The rearrangement joins TRBV5-1 to TRBJ1-5, with 9 bases lining up with TRBD1. The CDR3 runs 14 residues. Germline-derived CDR1 and CDR2 are SGHRS and YFSETQ. V lost 4 bases to trimming and J lost 7 bases; unmatched junction nucleotides: 6. The chain's CDR3 is CASSPGTGSQPQHF. The DNA for the CDR3 is TGCGCCAGCAGCCCGGGGACAGGGAGCCAGCCCCAGCATTTT.